Listed below are T cell receptor beta chains from one sample, sequenced in a study of early T cells in non-severe SARS-CoV-2 infection. One entry per CDR3 protein, called by TCRdb with MiXCR from the 5' RACE reads. The sample has about 110,000 distinct CDR3 sequences; over 8.5% are singletons. The sequenced sample consisted of whole blood. Every receptor here comes from an adult who was a healthcare worker with PCR-confirmed SARS-CoV-2 infection or an uninfected control (not recorded which). The CDR3 runs from the conserved cysteine through the conserved F or W. Fields, in order: clone size, J gene, D gene, V gene, CDR3 DNA, CDR3 protein. The D gene is left open where the match is weak. The size of a clone is reported for some rows only, either as once, few or many, or as a class for expanded clones.

many | TRBJ2-3 | . | TRBV12-3/TRBV12-4 | TGTGCCAGCAGTACCCGGTTAGCGCAGTATTTT | CASSTRLAQYF
. | TRBJ2-4 | . | TRBV28 | TGTGCCAGCAGTTTAGCGTTTCCAGCCAAAAACATTCAGTACTTC | CASSLAFPAKNIQYF
few | TRBJ2-3 | . | TRBV5-1 | TGCGCCAGCTCTGATGTGGGCACAGATACGCAGTATTTT | CASSDVGTDTQYF
few | TRBJ1-1 | TRBD1 | TRBV5-1 | TGCGCCAGCAGCGGGCCCGGGACAGTCACTGAAGCTTTCTTT | CASSGPGTVTEAFF
. | TRBJ1-4 | . | TRBV20-1 | TGCAGTGCTAGAGGGACAGCTAAGCGTGAAAAACTGTTTTTT | CSARGTAKREKLFF
few | TRBJ2-2 | . | TRBV15 | TGTGCCACCAGCAGGACAGGTTTTAACACCGGGGAGCTGTTTTTT | CATSRTGFNTGELFF
. | TRBJ1-5 | TRBD1 | TRBV9 | TGTGCCAGCAGCGGCGGGACAGGGGGTCAGCCCCAGCATTTT | CASSGGTGGQPQHF
. | TRBJ1-1 | TRBD1 | TRBV5-6 | TGTGCCAGCAGCTTAGGGACAGGGATTTGGTCTGACACTGAAGCTTTCTTT | CASSLGTGIWSDTEAFF
few | TRBJ2-5 | . | TRBV11-2 | TGTGCCAGCAGCTTGGACTCCCTCGCACAGACCCAGTACTTC | CASSLDSLAQTQYF
many | TRBJ2-7 | . | TRBV24-1 | TGTGCCACCAGTGATTTTTGGGGGAGCGAGCAGTACTTC | CATSDFWGSEQYF
many | TRBJ2-5 | . | TRBV6-2/TRBV6-3 | TGTGCCAGCAGCACGTCAGGGTTTGGGACCCAGTACTTC | CASSTSGFGTQYF
many | TRBJ2-5 | TRBD2 | TRBV6-4 | TGTGCCAGCAGTGATCTAGCGGGAGGGCAAGAGACCCAGTACTTC | CASSDLAGGQETQYF
few | TRBJ2-5 | . | TRBV28 | TGTGCCAGCAACGCTAGGGGCTGGTACCAAGAGACCCAGTACTTC | CASNARGWYQETQYF
. | TRBJ2-3 | TRBD2 | TRBV27 | TGTGCCAGCAAGACCTGGGTTAGCGGGGGGGAAAATACGCAGTATTTT | CASKTWVSGGENTQYF
many | TRBJ2-5 | . | TRBV7-9 | TGTGCCAGCAGCCTCAGGACTGATCAAGAGACCCAGTACTTC | CASSLRTDQETQYF
many | TRBJ2-1 | TRBD1 | TRBV5-1 | TGCGCCAGCTCCGGGACAGGGGGTGGCAATGAGCGGTTCTTC | CASSGTGGGNERFF
few | TRBJ2-1 | . | TRBV6-1 | TGTGCCAGCAAACCGAGGGTCCAAACTCCTGAGCAGTTCTTC | CASKPRVQTPEQFF